The following is a TCR beta chain sequence with its context. TCRdb keeps only in-frame clones here, not all; method: immunoSEQ multiplex PCR. The sample consists of around 70,000 clones, 85% to 95% of them appearing once. This sample is part of a study of technical replicates of blood from several donors. Germline V lookup: CDR1 SGHVS, CDR2 FQNEAQ. The CDR3 is made up of 13 amino acids. Trimming removed 6 bases at V and 7 bases at J, with 12 bases between. Sequencing was performed on T cells isolated from PBMCs. The TCR was taken from a human donor in good health. The chain recombines TRBV7-8 with TRBJ2-2, with TRBD2 as a possible D gene (6 bases). CDR3 region: CASSLLALGELFF. CDR3 nucleotides: TGTGCCAGCAGTTTACTAGCTCTCGGGGAGCTGTTTTTT.